Presented here are 8 T cell receptor beta chains from one specimen sequenced in a study of control samples from healthy donors and cancer patients. The repertoire was sequenced with immunoSEQ multiplex PCR; TCRdb's copy has only in-frame clones and lacks some. Here the sample spans tens of thousands of clones, roughly 86% being singletons. The sequencing input was PBMCs. The receptors stem from a woman aged 40 to 50 with lung cancer.

About this clone: This specimen includes other DNA sequences encoding the same CDR3. The CDR3 DNA reads as TGTGCCAGTAGTACCCCAGGTCTGAACACTGAAGCTTTCTTT. This codes for CASSTPGLNTEAFF. The chain recombines TRBV19 with TRBJ1-1; D gene ambiguous. The germline V gene encodes CDR1 LNHDA and CDR2 SQIVND (reference sequence). The V end lost 4 bases, the J end lost 0 bases, and 9 bases lay between the germline ends. This CDR3 spans 14 amino acids.

This clone was picked up one time. The chain links TRBV29-1 to TRBJ2-1; a possible D gene is TRBD2 (5 bases). Trimming removed 4 bases at V and 5 bases at J, with 9 bases between. Germline V gene sequence: CDR1 SQVTM, CDR2 ANQGSEA. This CDR3 contains 12 residues. The CDR3 loop reads CSVAEGHNEQFF. The CDR3 DNA sequence: TGCAGCGTTGCTGAGGGCCACAATGAGCAGTTCTTC.

The chain uses TRBV7-6 and TRBJ2-1; D unclear. This CDR3 spans 15 amino acids. CDR1 SGHVS and CDR2 FNYEAQ come from the germline V gene. V lost 0 bases and J 0 bases, leaving 6 bases between the germline ends. CDR3: CASSLASLSYNEQFF. The CDR3, as DNA: TGTGCCAGCAGCTTAGCCAGCCTCTCCTACAATGAGCAGTTCTTC.

This rearrangement joins TRBV2 to TRBJ2-1, with 8 bases identical to TRBD2. The length of the CDR3 is 15 residues. Germline V gives CDR1 SNHLY, CDR2 FYNNEI. Losses at the gene ends were 7 bases for V and 2 bases for J; bases not matched to a gene: 7. CDR3 in amino acids: CASTRGSGTYNEQFF. The CDR3 nucleotides read TGTGCCAGCACCCGGGGTAGCGGGACCTACAATGAGCAGTTCTTC.

The CDR3 sequence is CSAGTSGAAETQYF. DNA of the CDR3: TGCAGCGCTGGGACTAGCGGGGCCGCAGAGACCCAGTACTTC. V usage is TRBV29-1 and J usage is TRBJ2-5; 13 nucleotides line up with TRBD2. Germline V lookup: CDR1 SQVTM, CDR2 ANQGSEA. The CDR3 contains 14 residues. V lost 7 bases to trimming and J lost 4 bases; unmatched junction nucleotides: 6. Full variable domain (rest looked up from reference TRBV29-1 and TRBJ2-5): SAVISQKPSRDICQRGTSLTIQCQVDSQVTMMFWYRQQPGQSLTLIATANQGSEATYESGFVIDKFPISRPNLTFSTLTVSNMSPEDSSIYLCSAGTSGAAETQYFGPGTRLLVL.

On this clone: A junction end diverges from the germline sequence, so it may reflect a read error. This sequence joins TRBV7-9 and TRBJ2-3; 7 positions agree with TRBD2. Germline CDR1 is SEHNR and CDR2 is FQNEAQ (reference sequence). This CDR3 is built from 15 residues. CDR3 nucleotide sequence: TGTGCCAGCAGCCTAGCGGAGGCTGTGGCAGATACGCAGTATTTT. This translates into CASSLAEAVADTQYF.

The chain recombines TRBV19 with TRBJ1-6; D is ambiguous. The ends were cut back, 6 bases at V and 4 bases at J, with 10 bases in the middle. Germline V lookup: CDR1 LNHDA, CDR2 SQIVND (reference sequence). The CDR3 totals 14 residues. CDR3 coding DNA: TGTGCCAGTAGCCTTATTTCTTATAATTCACCCCTCCACTTT. This codes for CASSLISYNSPLHF.

The chain combines TRBV3-1 (or the pseudogene TRBV3-2) with TRBJ2-2; unclear D gene. V lost 1 base to trimming and J lost 4 bases, with 7 bases between them. The CDR3 runs 14 residues. Germline V gives CDR1 LGHDT, CDR2 YNNKEL (reference sequence). The CDR3 region has the DNA TGTGCCAGCAGCCAAGTAGGTAGCACCGGGGAGCTGTTTTTT. Amino acid sequence: CASSQVGSTGELFF.